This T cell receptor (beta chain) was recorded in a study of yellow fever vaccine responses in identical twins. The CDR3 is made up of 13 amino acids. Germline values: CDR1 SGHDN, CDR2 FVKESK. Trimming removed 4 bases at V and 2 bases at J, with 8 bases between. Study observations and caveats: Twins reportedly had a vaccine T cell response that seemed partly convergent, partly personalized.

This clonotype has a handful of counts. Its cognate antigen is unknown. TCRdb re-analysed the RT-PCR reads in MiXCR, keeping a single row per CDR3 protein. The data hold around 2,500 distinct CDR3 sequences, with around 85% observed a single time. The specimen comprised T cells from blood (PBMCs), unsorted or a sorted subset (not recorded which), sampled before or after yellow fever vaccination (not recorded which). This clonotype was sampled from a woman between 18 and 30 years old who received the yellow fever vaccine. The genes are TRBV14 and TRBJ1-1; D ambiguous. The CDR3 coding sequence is TGTGCCAGCAGCCCCTGGGGTAACACTGAAGCTTTCTTT. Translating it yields CASSPWGNTEAFF.